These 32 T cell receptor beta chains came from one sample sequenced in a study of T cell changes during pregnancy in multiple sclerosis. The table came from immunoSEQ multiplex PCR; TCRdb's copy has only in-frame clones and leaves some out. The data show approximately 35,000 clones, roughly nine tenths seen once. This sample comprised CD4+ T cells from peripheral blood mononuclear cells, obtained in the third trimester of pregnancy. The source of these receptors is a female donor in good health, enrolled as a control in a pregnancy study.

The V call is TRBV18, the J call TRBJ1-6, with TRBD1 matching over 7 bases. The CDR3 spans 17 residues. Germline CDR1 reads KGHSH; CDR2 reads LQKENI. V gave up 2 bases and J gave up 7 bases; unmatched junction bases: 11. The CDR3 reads CASSPIEGTARNSPLHF. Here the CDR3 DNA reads TGTGCCAGCTCACCAATTGAAGGGACAGCGCGAAATTCACCCCTCCACTTT.

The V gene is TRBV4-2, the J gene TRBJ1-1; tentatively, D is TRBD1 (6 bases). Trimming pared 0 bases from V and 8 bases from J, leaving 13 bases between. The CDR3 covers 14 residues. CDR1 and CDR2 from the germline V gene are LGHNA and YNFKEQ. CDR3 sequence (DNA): TGTGCCAGCAGCCAAGACGGGGGGCGCAGAGAAGCTTTCTTT. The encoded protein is CASSQDGGRREAFF.

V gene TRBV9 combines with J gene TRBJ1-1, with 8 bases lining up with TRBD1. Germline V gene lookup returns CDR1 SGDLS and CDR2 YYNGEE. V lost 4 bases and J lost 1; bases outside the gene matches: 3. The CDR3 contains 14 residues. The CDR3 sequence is CASSTTGGNTEAFF. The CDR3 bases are TGTGCCAGCAGCACTACAGGGGGGAACACTGAAGCTTTCTTT.

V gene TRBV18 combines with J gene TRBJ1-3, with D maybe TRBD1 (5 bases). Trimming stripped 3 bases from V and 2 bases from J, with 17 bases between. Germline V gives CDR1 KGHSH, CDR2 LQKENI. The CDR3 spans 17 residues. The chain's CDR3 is CASSPPGTRVAGNTIYF. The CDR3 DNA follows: TGTGCCAGCTCACCGCCCGGAACCAGGGTAGCTGGAAACACCATATATTTT.

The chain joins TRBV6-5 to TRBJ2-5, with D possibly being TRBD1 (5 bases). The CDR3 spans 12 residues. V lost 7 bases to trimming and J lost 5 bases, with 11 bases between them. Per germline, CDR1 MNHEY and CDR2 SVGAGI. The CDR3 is CASNTGGETQYF. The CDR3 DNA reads TGTGCCAGCAACACAGGCGGTGAGACCCAGTACTTC.

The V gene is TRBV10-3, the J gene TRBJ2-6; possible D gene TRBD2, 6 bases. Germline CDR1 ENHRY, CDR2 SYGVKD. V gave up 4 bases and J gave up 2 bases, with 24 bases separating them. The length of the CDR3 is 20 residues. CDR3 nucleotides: TGTGCCATCAGTGTCTCCGACAGTGCGACTAGTCTCCCTGGGGCCAACGTCCTGACTTTC. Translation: CAISVSDSATSLPGANVLTF.

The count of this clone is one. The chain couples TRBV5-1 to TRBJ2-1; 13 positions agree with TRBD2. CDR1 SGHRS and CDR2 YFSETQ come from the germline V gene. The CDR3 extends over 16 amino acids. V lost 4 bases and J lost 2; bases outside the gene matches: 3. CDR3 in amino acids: CASSPTSGGAYNEQFF. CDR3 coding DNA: TGCGCCAGCAGCCCAACTAGCGGGGGGGCCTACAATGAGCAGTTCTTC. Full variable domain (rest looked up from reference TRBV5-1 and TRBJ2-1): KAGVTQTPRYLIKTRGQQVTLSCSPISGHRSVSWYQQTPGQGLQFLFEYFSETQRNKGNFPGRFSGRQFSNSRSEMNVSTLELGDSALYLCASSPTSGGAYNEQFFGPGTRLTVL.

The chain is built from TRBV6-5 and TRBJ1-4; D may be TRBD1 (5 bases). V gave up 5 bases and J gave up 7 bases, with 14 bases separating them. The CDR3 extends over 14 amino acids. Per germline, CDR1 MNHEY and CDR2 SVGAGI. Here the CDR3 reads CASSRRGLVEKLFF. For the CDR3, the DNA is TGTGCCAGCAGTAGGAGGGGACTGGTTGAAAAACTGTTTTTT.

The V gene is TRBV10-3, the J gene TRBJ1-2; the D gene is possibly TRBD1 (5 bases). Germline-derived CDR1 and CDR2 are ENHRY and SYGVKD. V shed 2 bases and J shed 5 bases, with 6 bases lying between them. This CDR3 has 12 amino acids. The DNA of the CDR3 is TGTGCCATCAGTGAGGGGGCTTATGGCTACACCTTC. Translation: CAISEGAYGYTF.

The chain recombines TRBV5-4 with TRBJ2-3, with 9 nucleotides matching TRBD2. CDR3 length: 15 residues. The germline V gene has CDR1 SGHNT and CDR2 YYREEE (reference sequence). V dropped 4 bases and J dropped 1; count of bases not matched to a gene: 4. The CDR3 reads CASSLASGGTDTQYF. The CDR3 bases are TGTGCCAGCAGCCTCGCTAGCGGGGGCACAGATACGCAGTATTTT.

This CDR3 is CASSQVSQGPGELFF. For the CDR3, the DNA is TGCGCCAGCAGCCAAGTTTCACAGGGTCCCGGGGAGCTGTTTTTT. The chain has TRBV4-3 and TRBJ2-2; possibly TRBD1 for D (6 bases). CDR1 is LGHNA and CDR2 is YSLEER in the germline V gene. CDR3 length: 15 residues. Trimming cost V 1 base and J 6 bases, with 12 bases left between them.

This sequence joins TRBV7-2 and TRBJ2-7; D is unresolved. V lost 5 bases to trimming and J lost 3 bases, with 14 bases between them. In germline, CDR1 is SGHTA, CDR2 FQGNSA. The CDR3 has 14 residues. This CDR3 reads CASSPPARNYEQYF. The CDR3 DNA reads TGTGCCAGCAGCCCGCCGGCGCGGAACTACGAGCAGTACTTC.

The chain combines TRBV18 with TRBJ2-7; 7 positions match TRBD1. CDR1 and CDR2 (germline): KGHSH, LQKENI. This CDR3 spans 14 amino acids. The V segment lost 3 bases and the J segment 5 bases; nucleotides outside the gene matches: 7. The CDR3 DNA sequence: TGTGCCAGCTCACCCCAACAGGGGCAGGACGAGCAGTACTTC. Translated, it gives CASSPQQGQDEQYF.

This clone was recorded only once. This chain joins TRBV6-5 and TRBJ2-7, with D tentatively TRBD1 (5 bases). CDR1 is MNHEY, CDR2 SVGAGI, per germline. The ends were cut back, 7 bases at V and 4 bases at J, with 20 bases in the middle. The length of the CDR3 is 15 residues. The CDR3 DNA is TGTGCCAGCAAGATACTCAGGGAATTCGGGTACGAGCAGTACTTC. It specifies CASKILREFGYEQYF.

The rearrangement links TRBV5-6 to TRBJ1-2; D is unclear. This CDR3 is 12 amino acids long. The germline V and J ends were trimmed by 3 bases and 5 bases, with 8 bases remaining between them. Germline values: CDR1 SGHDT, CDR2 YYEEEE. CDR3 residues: CASSSQLYGYTF. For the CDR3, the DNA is TGTGCCAGCAGCTCACAGCTTTATGGCTACACCTTC.

The CDR3 DNA follows: TGTGCCAGCGCCGTAAACGCGGACAGGGGGGACTATGGCTACACCTTC. Its protein product is CASAVNADRGDYGYTF. The chain joins TRBV9 to TRBJ1-2, with 10 nucleotides matching TRBD1. After removal of 7 bases from V and 3 bases from J, the junction contained 12 bases not matched to a gene. This CDR3 region has 16 residues. CDR1 and CDR2 from the germline V gene are SGDLS and YYNGEE.

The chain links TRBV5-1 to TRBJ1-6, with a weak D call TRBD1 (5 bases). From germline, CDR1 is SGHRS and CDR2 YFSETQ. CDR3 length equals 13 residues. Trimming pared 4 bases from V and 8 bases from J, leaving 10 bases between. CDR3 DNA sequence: TGCGCCAGCAGCCCCCGGGGGGATTCACCCCTCCACTTT. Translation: CASSPRGDSPLHF.

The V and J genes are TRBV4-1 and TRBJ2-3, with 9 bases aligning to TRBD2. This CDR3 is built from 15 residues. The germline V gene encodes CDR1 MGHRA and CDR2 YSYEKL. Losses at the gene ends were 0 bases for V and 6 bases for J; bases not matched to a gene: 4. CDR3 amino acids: CASSQEGSGSDTQYF. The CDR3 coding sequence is TGCGCCAGCAGCCAAGAAGGTAGCGGGAGCGATACGCAGTATTTT.

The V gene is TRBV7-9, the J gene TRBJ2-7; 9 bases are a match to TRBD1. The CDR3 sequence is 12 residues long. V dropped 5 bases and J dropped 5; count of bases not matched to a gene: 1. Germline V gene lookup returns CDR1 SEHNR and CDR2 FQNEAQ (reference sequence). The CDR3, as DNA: TGTGCCAGCAGCCGGGACAGGGACGAGCAGTACTTC. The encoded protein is CASSRDRDEQYF.

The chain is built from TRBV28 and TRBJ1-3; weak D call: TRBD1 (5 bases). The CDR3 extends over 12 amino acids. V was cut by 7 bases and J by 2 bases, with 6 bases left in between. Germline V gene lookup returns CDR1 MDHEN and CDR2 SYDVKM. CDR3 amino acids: CASKGPGNTIYF. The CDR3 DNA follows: TGTGCCAGCAAGGGGCCTGGAAACACCATATATTTT.

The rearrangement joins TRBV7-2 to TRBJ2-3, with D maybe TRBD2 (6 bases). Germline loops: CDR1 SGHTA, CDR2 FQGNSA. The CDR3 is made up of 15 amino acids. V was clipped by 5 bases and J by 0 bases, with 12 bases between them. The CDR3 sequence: CASSPRRGSTDTQYF. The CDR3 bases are TGTGCCAGCAGCCCAAGGCGGGGTAGCACAGATACGCAGTATTTT.

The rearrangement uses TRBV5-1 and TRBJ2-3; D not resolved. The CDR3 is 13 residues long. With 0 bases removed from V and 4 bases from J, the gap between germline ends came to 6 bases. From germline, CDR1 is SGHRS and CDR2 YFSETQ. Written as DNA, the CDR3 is TGCGCCAGCAGCTTGGGTCAGGCAGATACGCAGTATTTT. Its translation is CASSLGQADTQYF.

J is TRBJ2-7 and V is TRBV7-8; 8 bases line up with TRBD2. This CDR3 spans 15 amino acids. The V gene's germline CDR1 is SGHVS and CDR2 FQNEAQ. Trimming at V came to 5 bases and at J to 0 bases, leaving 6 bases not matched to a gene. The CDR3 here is CASSPRSGGSYEQYF. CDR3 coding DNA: TGTGCCAGCAGCCCAAGGAGCGGGGGCTCCTACGAGCAGTACTTC.

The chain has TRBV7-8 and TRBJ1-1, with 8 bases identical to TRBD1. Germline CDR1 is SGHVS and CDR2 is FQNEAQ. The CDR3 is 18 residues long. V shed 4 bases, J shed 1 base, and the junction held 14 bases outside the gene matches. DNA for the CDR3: TGTGCCAGCAGCTATGGAAAAGGACAGGGCCTTCCGAACACTGAAGCTTTCTTT. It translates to CASSYGKGQGLPNTEAFF.

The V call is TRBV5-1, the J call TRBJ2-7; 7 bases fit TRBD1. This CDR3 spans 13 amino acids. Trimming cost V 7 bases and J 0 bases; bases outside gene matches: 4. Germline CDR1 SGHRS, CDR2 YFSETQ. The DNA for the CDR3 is TGCGCCAGCGGACAGGTTAGCTCCTACGAGCAGTACTTC. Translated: CASGQVSSYEQYF.

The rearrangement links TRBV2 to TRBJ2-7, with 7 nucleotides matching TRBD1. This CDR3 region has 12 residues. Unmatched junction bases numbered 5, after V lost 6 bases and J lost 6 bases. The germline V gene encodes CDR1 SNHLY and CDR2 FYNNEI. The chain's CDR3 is CASSLTGREQYF. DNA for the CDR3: TGTGCCAGCAGCCTGACAGGGCGCGAGCAGTACTTC.

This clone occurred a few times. The CDR3 region has the DNA TGTGCCAGCAGCCAAGTGGGCAGGGCCGCGTATAATTCACCCCTCCACTTT. It specifies CASSQVGRAAYNSPLHF. The chain has TRBV4-2 and TRBJ1-6; D is possibly TRBD1 (5 bases). This CDR3 has 17 residues. From germline, CDR1 is LGHNA and CDR2 YNFKEQ. V lost 1 base and J 4 bases, leaving 14 bases between the germline ends.

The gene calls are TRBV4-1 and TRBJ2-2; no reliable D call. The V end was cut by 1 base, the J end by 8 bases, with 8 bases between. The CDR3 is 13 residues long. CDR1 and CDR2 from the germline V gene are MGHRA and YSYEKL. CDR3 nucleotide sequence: TGCGCCAGCAGCCAAGGTCTTCGGGGGGAGCTGTTTTTT. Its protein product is CASSQGLRGELFF.

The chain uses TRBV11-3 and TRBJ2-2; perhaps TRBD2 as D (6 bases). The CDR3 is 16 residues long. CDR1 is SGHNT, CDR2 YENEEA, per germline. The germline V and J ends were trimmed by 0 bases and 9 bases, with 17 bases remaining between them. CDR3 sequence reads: CASSLDSRRDGRELFF. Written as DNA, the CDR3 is TGTGCCAGCAGCTTAGATTCGAGGCGGGATGGAAGGGAGCTGTTTTTT. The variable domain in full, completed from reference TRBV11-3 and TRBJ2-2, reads EAGVVQSPRYKIIEKKQPVAFWCNPISGHNTLYWYLQNLGQGPELLIRYENEEAVDDSQLPKDRFSAERLKGVDSTLKIQPAELGDSAVYLCASSLDSRRDGRELFFGEGSRLTVL.

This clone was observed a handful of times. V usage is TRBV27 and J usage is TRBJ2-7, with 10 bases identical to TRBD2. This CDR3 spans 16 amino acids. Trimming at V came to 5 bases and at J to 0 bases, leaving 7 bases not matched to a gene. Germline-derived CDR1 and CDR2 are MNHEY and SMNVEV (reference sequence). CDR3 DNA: TGTGCCAGCAGTCCACTAGCGGGGACGATCTCCTACGAGCAGTACTTC. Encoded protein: CASSPLAGTISYEQYF.

The CDR3 DNA reads TGTGCCAGCAGTGACTCGACAGGGGGCGCAGATACGCAGTATTTT. Its protein is CASSDSTGGADTQYF. The rearrangement links TRBV6-4 to TRBJ2-3; 10 bases agree with TRBD1. Germline trimming cut 0 bases from V and 4 bases from J; bases unmatched to any gene: 1. Germline assignment: CDR1 MRHNA and CDR2 SNTAGT. The CDR3 is 15 amino acids.

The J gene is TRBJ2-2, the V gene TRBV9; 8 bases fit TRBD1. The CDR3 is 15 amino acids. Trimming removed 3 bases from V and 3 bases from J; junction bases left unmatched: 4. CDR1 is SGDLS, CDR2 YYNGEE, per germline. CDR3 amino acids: CASSAQGADTGELFF. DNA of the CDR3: TGTGCCAGCAGCGCTCAGGGGGCGGACACCGGGGAGCTGTTTTTT. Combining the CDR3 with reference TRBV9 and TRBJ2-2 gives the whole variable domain DSGVTQTPKHLITATGQRVTLRCSPRSGDLSVYWYQQSLDQGLQFLIQYYNGEERAKGNILERFSAQQFPDLHSELNLSSLELGDSALYFCASSAQGADTGELFFGEGSRLTVL.